This T cell receptor beta chain was documented in a study of CD8+ T cells in alopecia areata. This clone was counted between two and nine times. What it binds is not known. Noted treatment: oral pan-JAK inhibitor, 5-10 mg twice daily. Individuals with alopecia areata gave both lesional scalp punch biopsies and peripheral blood for collection. V was cut by 3 bases and J by 2 bases, with 17 bases left in between. The germline V gene encodes CDR1 SQVTM and CDR2 ANQGSEA. This CDR3 contains 15 residues. RNA was isolated and reverse transcribed to cDNA, the sequencing template. Repertoires were generated with immunoSEQ multiplex PCR, while TCRdb's copy carries only in-frame clones and drops some. The repertoire has tens of thousands of clones, roughly 65% of them found once; the top ten carry about a fifth. Overall study findings and caveats: Scalp clonality and expanded CD8+ clones among the top 100 showed significant decreases with tofacitinib. One nonresponder leaves baseline CD8+ expansion's link to response uncertain. During tofacitinib treatment, many expanded lesional clones remained in scalp and blood.

This chain links TRBV29-1 with TRBJ2-7; D is possibly TRBD1 or TRBD2 (5 bases each). The clonotype comes from a human donor with alopecia areata. The sequencing used CD8+ T cells sorted from blood, collected at week 4, from a patient treated with tofacitinib. The CDR3: CSVDGAGDHPYEQYF. The DNA for the CDR3 is TGCAGCGTTGACGGGGCTGGCGATCACCCCTACGAGCAGTACTTC.